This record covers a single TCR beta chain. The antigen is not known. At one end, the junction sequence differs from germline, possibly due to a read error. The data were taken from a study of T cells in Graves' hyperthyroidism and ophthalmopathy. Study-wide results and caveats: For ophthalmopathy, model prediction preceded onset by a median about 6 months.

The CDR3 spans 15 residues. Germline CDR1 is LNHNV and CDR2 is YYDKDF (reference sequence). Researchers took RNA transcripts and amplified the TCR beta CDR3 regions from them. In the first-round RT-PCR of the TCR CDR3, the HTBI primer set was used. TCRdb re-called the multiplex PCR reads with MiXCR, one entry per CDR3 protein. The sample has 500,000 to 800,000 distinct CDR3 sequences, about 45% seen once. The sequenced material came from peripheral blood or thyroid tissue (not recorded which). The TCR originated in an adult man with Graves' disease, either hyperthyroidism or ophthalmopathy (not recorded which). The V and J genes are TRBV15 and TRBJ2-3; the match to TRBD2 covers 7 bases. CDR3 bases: TGTGCCACCAGCAGAGGCCAGCGGGGTACAGGTACGCAGTATTTT. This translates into CATSRGQRGTGTQYF. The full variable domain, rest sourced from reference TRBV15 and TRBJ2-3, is DAMVIQNPRYQVTQFGKPVTLSCSQTLNHNVMYWYQQKSSQAPKLLFHYYDKDFNNEADTPDNFQSRRPNTSFCFLDIRSPGLGDTAMYLCATSRGQRGTGTQYFGPGTRLTVL.